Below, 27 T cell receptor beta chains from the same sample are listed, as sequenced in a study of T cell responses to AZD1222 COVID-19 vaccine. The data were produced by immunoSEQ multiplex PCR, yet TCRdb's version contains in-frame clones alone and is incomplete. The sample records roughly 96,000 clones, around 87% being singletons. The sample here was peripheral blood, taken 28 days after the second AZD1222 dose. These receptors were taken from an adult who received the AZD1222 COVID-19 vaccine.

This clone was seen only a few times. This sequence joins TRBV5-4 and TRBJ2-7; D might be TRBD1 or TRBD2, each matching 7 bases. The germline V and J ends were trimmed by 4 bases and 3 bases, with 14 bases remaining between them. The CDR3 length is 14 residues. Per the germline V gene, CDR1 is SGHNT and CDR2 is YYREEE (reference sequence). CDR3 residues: CASSRQGGNYEQYF. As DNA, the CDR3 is TGTGCCAGCAGCCGACAGGGAGGGAACTACGAGCAGTACTTC.

The CDR3 coding sequence is TGTGCCAGCAGCTTAATCGGGGGCCGACAGGGCAGCTATGGCTACACCTTC. Its protein is CASSLIGGRQGSYGYTF. The gene calls are TRBV7-3 and TRBJ1-2; 7 bases line up with TRBD1. Germline CDR1 SGHTA, CDR2 FQGTGA. J lost 4 bases, V lost 1 base, and 12 bases had no gene match. The CDR3 sequence is 17 residues long. Combining the CDR3 with reference TRBV7-3 and TRBJ1-2 gives the whole variable domain GAGVSQTPSNKVTEKGKYVELRCDPISGHTALYWYRQSLGQGPEFLIYFQGTGAADDSGLPNDRFFAVRPEGSVSTLKIQRTERGDSAVYLCASSLIGGRQGSYGYTFGSGTRLTVV.

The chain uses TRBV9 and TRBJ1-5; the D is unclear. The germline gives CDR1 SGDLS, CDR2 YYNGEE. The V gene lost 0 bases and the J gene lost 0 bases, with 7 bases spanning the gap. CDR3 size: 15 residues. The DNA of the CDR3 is TGTGCCAGCAGCGTAGATGGATATAGCAATCAGCCCCAGCATTTT. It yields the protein CASSVDGYSNQPQHF.

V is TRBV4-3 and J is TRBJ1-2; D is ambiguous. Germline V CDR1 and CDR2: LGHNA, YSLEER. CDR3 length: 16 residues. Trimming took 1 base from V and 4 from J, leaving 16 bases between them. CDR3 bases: TGCGCCAGCAGCCAAGCAGGTGTTGGGAATAGCTATGGCTACACCTTC. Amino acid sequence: CASSQAGVGNSYGYTF.

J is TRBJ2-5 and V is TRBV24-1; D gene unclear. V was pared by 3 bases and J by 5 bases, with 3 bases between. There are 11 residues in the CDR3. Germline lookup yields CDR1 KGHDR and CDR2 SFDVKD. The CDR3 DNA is TGTGCCACCAGTGATGGGGAGACCCAGTACTTC. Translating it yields CATSDGETQYF.

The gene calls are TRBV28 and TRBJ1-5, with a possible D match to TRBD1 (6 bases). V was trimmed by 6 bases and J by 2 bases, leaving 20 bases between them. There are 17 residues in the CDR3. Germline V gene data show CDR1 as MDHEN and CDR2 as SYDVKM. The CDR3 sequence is CASSPGREGVGNQPQHF. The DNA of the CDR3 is TGTGCCAGCAGCCCAGGACGAGAGGGGGTTGGCAATCAGCCCCAGCATTTT.

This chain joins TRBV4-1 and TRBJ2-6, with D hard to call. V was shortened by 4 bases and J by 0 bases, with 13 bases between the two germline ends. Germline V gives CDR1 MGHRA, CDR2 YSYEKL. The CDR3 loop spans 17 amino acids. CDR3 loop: CASSLSAPDSGANVLTF. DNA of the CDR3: TGCGCCAGCAGCCTCAGCGCTCCCGACTCTGGGGCCAACGTCCTGACTTTC.

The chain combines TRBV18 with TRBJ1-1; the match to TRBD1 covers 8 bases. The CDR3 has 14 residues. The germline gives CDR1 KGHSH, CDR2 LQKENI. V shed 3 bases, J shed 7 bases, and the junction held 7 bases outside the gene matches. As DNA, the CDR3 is TGTGCCAGCTCACCTGAACAGGGGGTCGGTGAAGCTTTCTTT. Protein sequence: CASSPEQGVGEAFF.

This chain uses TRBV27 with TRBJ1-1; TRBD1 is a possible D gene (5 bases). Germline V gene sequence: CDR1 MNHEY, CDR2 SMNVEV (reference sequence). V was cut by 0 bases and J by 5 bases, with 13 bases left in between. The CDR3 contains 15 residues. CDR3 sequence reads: CASSLSVSGTTEAFF. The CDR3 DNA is TGTGCCAGCAGTTTATCGGTTTCAGGGACGACTGAAGCTTTCTTT.

This chain's CDR3 is CASSKGGPGYTTDTF. The CDR3 DNA is TGTGCCAGCAGCAAAGGAGGGCCAGGATATACGACAGACACCTTC. This chain uses TRBV21-1 with TRBJ1-2. TRBV21-1 constitutes a pseudogene. The CDR3 runs to 15 residues.

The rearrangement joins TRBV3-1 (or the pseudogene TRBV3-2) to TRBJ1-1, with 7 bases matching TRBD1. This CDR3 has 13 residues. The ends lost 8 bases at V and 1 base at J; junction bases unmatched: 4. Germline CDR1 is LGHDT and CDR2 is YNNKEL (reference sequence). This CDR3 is CASAWTGNTEAFF. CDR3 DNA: TGTGCCAGCGCTTGGACAGGGAACACTGAAGCTTTCTTT.

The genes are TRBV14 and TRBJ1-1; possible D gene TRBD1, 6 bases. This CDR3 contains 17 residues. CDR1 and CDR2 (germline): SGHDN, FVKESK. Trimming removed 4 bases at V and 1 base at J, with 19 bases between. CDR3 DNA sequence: TGTGCCAGCAGCCGTATACGGACAGCCCCGGGGAACACTGAAGCTTTCTTT. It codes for CASSRIRTAPGNTEAFF.

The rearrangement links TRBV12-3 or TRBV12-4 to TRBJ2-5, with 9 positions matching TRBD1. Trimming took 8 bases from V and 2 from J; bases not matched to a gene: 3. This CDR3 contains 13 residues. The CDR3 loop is CASGTGRQETQYF. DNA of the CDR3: TGTGCCAGCGGGACAGGGAGGCAAGAGACCCAGTACTTC.

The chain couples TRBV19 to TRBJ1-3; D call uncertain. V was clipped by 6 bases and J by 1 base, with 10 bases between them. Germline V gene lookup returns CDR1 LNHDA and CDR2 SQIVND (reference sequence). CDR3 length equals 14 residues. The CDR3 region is CASSPSRSGNTIYF. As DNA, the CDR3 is TGTGCCAGTAGCCCTAGCAGATCTGGAAACACCATATATTTT.

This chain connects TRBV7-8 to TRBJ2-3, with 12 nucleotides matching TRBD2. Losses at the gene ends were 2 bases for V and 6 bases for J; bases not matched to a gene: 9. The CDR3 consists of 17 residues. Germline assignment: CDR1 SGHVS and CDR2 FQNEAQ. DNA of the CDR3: TGTGCCAGCAGCTTACAGGCTAGCGGGGGGGCTTGGGATACGCAGTATTTT. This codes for CASSLQASGGAWDTQYF.

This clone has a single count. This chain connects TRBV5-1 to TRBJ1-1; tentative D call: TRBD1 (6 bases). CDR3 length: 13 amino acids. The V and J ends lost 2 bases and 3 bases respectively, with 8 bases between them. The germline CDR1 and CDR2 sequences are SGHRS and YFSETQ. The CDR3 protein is CASSLNRDTEAFF. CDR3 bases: TGCGCCAGCAGCTTAAACAGGGACACTGAAGCTTTCTTT.

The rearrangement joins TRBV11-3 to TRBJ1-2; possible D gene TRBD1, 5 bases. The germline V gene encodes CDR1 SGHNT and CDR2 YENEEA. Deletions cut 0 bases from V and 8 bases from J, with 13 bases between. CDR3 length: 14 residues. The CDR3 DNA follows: TGTGCCAGCAGCTTAGACGCAGGGATGAGCGGCTACACCTTC. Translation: CASSLDAGMSGYTF.

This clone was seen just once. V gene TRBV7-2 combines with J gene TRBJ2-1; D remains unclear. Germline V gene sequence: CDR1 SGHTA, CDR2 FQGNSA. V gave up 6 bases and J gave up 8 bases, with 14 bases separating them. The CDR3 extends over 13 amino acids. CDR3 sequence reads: CASSPQTYDEQFF. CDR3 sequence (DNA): TGTGCCAGCAGTCCCCAAACTTATGATGAGCAGTTCTTC.

The chain's CDR3 is CASSEKPAGVLGNEQFF. DNA for the CDR3: TGTGCCAGCAGCGAGAAGCCGGCGGGAGTGTTAGGCAATGAGCAGTTCTTC. The rearrangement uses TRBV9 and TRBJ2-1; 7 bases are a match to TRBD2. Trimming cost V 3 bases and J 6 bases; bases outside gene matches: 15. This CDR3 is 17 amino acids long. The V gene's germline CDR1 is SGDLS and CDR2 YYNGEE.

CDR3: CASSYSIGSSNQPQHF. CDR3 DNA sequence: TGTGCCAGCAGTTACTCGATCGGTAGCAGCAATCAGCCCCAGCATTTT. The V call is TRBV6-5, the J call TRBJ1-5; D gene ambiguous. CDR1 is MNHEY, CDR2 SVGAGI, per germline. With 0 bases removed from V and 1 base from J, the gap between germline ends came to 10 bases. There are 16 residues in the CDR3.

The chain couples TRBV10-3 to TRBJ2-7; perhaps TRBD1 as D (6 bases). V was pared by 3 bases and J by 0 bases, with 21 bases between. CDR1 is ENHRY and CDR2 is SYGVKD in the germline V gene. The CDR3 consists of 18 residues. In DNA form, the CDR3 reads TGTGCCATCAGTGAAATTCCATCTATTCAGGGGATCTCCTACGAGCAGTACTTC. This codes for CAISEIPSIQGISYEQYF.

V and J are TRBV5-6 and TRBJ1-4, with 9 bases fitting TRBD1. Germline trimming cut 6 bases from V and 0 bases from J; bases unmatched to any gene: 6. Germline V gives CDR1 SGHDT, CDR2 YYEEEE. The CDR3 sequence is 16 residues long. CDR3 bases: TGTGCCAGCACCCTAGGACAGGGGACAACTAATGAAAAACTGTTTTTT. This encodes CASTLGQGTTNEKLFF. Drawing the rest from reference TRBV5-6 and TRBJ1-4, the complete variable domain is DAGVTQSPTHLIKTRGQQVTLRCSPKSGHDTVSWYQQALGQGPQFIFQYYEEEERQRGNFPDRFSGHQFPNYSSELNVNALLLGDSALYLCASTLGQGTTNEKLFFGSGTQLSVL.

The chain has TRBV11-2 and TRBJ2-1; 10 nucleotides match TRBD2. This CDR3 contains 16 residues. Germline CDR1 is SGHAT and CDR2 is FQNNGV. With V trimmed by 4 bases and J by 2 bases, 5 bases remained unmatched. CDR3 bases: TGTGCCAGCAGCTCGCGAGCGGGAGGGCCCTACAATGAGCAGTTCTTC. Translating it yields CASSSRAGGPYNEQFF.

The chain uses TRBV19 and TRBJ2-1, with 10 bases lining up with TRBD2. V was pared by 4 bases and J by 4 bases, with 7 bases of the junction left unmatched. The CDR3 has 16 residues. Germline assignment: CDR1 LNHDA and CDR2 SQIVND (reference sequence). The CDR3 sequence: CASSTLTSGKYNEQFF. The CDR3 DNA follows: TGTGCCAGTAGTACCCTCACTAGCGGGAAATACAATGAGCAGTTCTTC.

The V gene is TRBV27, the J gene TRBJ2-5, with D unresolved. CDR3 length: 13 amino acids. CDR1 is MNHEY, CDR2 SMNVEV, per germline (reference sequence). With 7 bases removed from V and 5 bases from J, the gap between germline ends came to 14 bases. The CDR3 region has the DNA TGTGCCAGCACCTCGCCAGATCGCGAGACCCAGTACTTC. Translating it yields CASTSPDRETQYF.

CDR3 protein: CASSQDPGTSGGNEQFF. DNA for the CDR3: TGTGCCAGCAGCCAAGATCCCGGGACTAGCGGGGGAAATGAGCAGTTCTTC. The chain uses TRBV4-2 and TRBJ2-1; 14 bases line up with TRBD2. Germline-derived CDR1 and CDR2 are LGHNA and YNFKEQ. This CDR3 region has 17 residues. The V gene end was trimmed by 0 bases and the J gene end by 7 bases; junction bases not matched to a gene: 5.

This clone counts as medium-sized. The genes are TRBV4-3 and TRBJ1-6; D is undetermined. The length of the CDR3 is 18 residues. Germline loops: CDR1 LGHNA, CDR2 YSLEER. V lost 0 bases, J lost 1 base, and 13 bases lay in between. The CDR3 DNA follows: TGCGCCAGCAGCCAAGATTTAATCCTCCGGTCCTATAATTCACCCCTCCACTTT. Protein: CASSQDLILRSYNSPLHF.